This TCR beta chain was captured by sequencing in a study of ipilimumab plus nivolumab after autologous stem cell transplantation. The table came from immunoSEQ multiplex PCR; TCRdb's copy has only in-frame clones and leaves some out. The data hold 15,000 to 20,000 clones, with approximately 75% observed a single time. The CDR3 is made up of 12 amino acids. Germline loops: CDR1 SEHNR, CDR2 FQNEAQ (reference sequence). V was cut by 1 base and J by 7 bases, with 7 bases left in between. Starting 14 to 28 days after autologous transplant, ipilimumab 1 mg/kg was given. This TCR was sampled from a male donor with diffuse large B-cell lymphoma. The sequenced sample was PBMCs, obtained in a trial of ipilimumab plus nivolumab as post-transplant consolidation. V usage is TRBV7-9 and J usage is TRBJ1-2; D remains unclear. The CDR3 region has the DNA TGTGCCAGCAGCTTAGAGGGTGGTGGCTACACCTTC. Its translation is CASSLEGGGYTF.